Each of the 15 T cell receptor beta chains below was sequenced from the same sample in a study of CD8 T cells in Susac syndrome. The authors reverse transcribed about 0.45 to 1 ug RNA with random hexamers. In TCRdb, the immunoSEQ multiplex PCR reads were re-called with MiXCR into one record per CDR3 protein. This sample carries about 200,000 distinct CDR3 sequences, 90% to 95% of them seen once, and the ten largest clones take about 0.09%. Sequencing input: CD4+ T cells from PBMCs. The origin of the receptors is a human donor with multiple sclerosis.

The V call is TRBV12-5, the J call TRBJ2-1; D gene unclear. The V and J ends lost 2 bases and 0 bases respectively, with 2 bases between them. The CDR3 sequence is 13 residues long. Germline values: CDR1 LGHNT, CDR2 FRNRAP. The CDR3 nucleotides read TGTGCTAGTGGTTTGTACTCCTACAATGAGCAGTTCTTC. This sequence encodes CASGLYSYNEQFF.

As concerns this clonotype: The junction departs from germline at one end; a sequencing error may be responsible. This chain joins TRBV7-7 and TRBJ2-1; 7 bases map to TRBD1. The germline V gene has CDR1 SSHAT and CDR2 FNYEAQ (reference sequence). The CDR3 is made up of 14 amino acids. The CDR3 bases are TGTGCTAGCAGCTCAGACAGGGCCCCAGGTGAGCAGTTCTTC. Translation: CASSSDRAPGEQFF.

This chain connects TRBV6-1 to TRBJ2-1; 7 nucleotides align to TRBD1. The trim removed 6 bases at V and 0 bases at J, leaving 8 bases unmatched. The CDR3 is 16 amino acids. CDR1 and CDR2 (germline): MNHNS, SASEGT. In DNA form, the CDR3 reads TGTGCCAGCAGACCACGGACAGGCAGCTCCTACAATGAGCAGTTCTTC. As protein: CASRPRTGSSYNEQFF.

The CDR3 nucleotides read TGTGCCAGCACCTTGGGGAGGAGAATAAACTATGGCTACACCTTC. Its protein is CASTLGRRINYGYTF. The gene calls are TRBV12-3 or TRBV12-4 and TRBJ1-2; D call uncertain. The CDR3 extends over 15 amino acids. V was trimmed by 7 bases and J by 2 bases, leaving 17 bases between them.

The chain carries TRBV20-1 and TRBJ2-4; D call uncertain. CDR1 is DFQATT and CDR2 is SNEGSKA in the germline V gene (reference sequence). V shed 3 bases and J shed 7 bases, with 13 bases lying between them. The CDR3 has 13 residues. The CDR3 DNA reads as TGCAGTGCTAGTGGTGGTGATGGGAACATTCAGTACTTC. It encodes CSASGGDGNIQYF.

The chain couples TRBV7-2 to TRBJ2-3, with D possibly matching TRBD1 (5 bases). The germline V gene has CDR1 SGHTA and CDR2 FQGNSA. The CDR3 runs 13 residues. V shed 6 bases and J shed 6 bases, with 13 bases lying between them. In nucleotides, the CDR3 is TGTGCCAGCAGTACAGGTGCTTGGGATACGCAGTATTTT. It codes for CASSTGAWDTQYF.

The chain recombines TRBV14 with TRBJ1-4, with D uncertain. The CDR3 length is 12 residues. Germline CDR1 and CDR2: SGHDN and FVKESK. The V gene lost 5 bases and the J gene lost 4 bases, with 5 bases spanning the gap. CDR3 sequence: CASSGFNEKLFF. DNA for the CDR3: TGTGCCAGCAGCGGATTTAATGAAAAACTGTTTTTT.

The chain uses TRBV7-9 and TRBJ2-1; tentative D call: TRBD1 (7 bases). The germline V and J ends were trimmed by 0 bases and 0 bases, with 15 bases remaining between them. The CDR3 runs 18 residues. The germline gives CDR1 SEHNR, CDR2 FQNEAQ (reference sequence). CDR3: CASSLAWARDSSYNEQFF. The CDR3 coding sequence is TGTGCCAGCAGCTTAGCGTGGGCGCGGGACAGCTCCTACAATGAGCAGTTCTTC.

The chain couples TRBV9 to TRBJ1-2, with D unclear. The V end was cut by 4 bases, the J end by 0 bases, with 10 bases between. From germline, CDR1 is SGDLS and CDR2 YYNGEE. CDR3 length: 14 amino acids. The DNA for the CDR3 is TGTGCCAGCAGCCCCGCGCCCTCTAACTATGGCTACACCTTC. This encodes CASSPAPSNYGYTF.

This chain connects TRBV30 to TRBJ2-4; 14 bases fit TRBD2. CDR3 length: 14 residues. V trimming: 2 bases; J trimming: 12 bases; junction bases outside the gene matches: 6. CDR1 is GTSNPN and CDR2 is SVGIG in the germline V gene (reference sequence). The CDR3 is CAWSPRLAGGDQYF. CDR3 sequence (DNA): TGTGCCTGGAGTCCACGACTAGCGGGAGGGGATCAGTACTTC.

The V and J genes are TRBV20-1 and TRBJ2-1; 8 nucleotides agree with TRBD2. The trim removed 3 bases at V and 11 bases at J, leaving 6 bases unmatched. Germline V gene data show CDR1 as DFQATT and CDR2 as SNEGSKA (reference sequence). The CDR3 has 12 amino acids. Written as DNA, the CDR3 is TGCAGTGCTAGGGACGGACTAGCCCAGCAGTTCTTC. It yields the protein CSARDGLAQQFF.

This chain joins TRBV30 and TRBJ1-2; 9 bases are a match to TRBD1. This CDR3 is 14 amino acids long. The V segment lost 0 bases and the J segment 10 bases; nucleotides outside the gene matches: 9. Germline CDR1 GTSNPN, CDR2 SVGIG (reference sequence). For the CDR3, the DNA is TGTGCCTGGAGTGTACTGACAGGGGGGGTACCCTACACCTTC. Its protein is CAWSVLTGGVPYTF.

The chain employs TRBV6-5 and TRBJ1-1, with D hard to call. CDR1 is MNHEY, CDR2 SVGAGI, per germline. This CDR3 is built from 14 residues. V was cut by 6 bases and J by 7 bases, with 18 bases left in between. The CDR3 is CASSPHQEWCEAFF. CDR3 coding DNA: TGTGCCAGCAGCCCCCACCAGGAGTGGTGTGAAGCTTTCTTT.

This clonotype was recorded only once. The chain recombines TRBV6-6 with TRBJ1-1; 7 nucleotides match TRBD1. The germline V gene encodes CDR1 MNHNY and CDR2 SVGAGI (reference sequence). Losses at the gene ends were 5 bases for V and 0 bases for J; bases not matched to a gene: 9. The CDR3 is 16 residues long. DNA of the CDR3: TGTGCCAGCAGTCCCCCGGGACAGATACTGAACACTGAAGCTTTCTTT. Residues: CASSPPGQILNTEAFF.

V usage is TRBV7-9 and J usage is TRBJ2-7; a weak D match, TRBD2 (6 bases). Germline lookup yields CDR1 SEHNR and CDR2 FQNEAQ (reference sequence). Trimming shortened V by 7 bases and J by 5 bases, and 15 bases separated the two germline ends. This CDR3 has 13 residues. CDR3 nucleotides: TGTGCCAGCATGGGAGGACCCTGGGACGAGCAGTACTTC. Protein product: CASMGGPWDEQYF.